Listed below are T cell receptor beta chains from one sample, sequenced in a study of T cell responses to AZD1222 COVID-19 vaccine. Assay: immunoSEQ multiplex PCR; the TCRdb copy retains only in-frame clones and omits some. This sample carries 150,000 to 200,000 clones, approximately 95% of them seen once, and the ten largest clones take about 4%. Sequencing used peripheral blood, obtained on day 0 of AZD1222 vaccination. All receptors derive from an adult in good health. Both conserved end residues are part of each CDR3. Fields, in order: clone size, D gene, V gene, J gene, CDR3 protein, CDR3 DNA. The D gene is left open where the match is weak. Not every row has a clone size; where given, it reads once, few, many or a size class.

-	-	TRBV11-2	TRBJ2-7	CASSRNPARDEQYF	TGTGCCAGCAGCCGGAACCCAGCCCGCGACGAGCAGTACTTC
-	TRBD1	TRBV19	TRBJ1-2	CASITGQGYGYTF	TGTGCCAGTATCACGGGACAGGGGTATGGCTACACCTTC
-	-	TRBV27	TRBJ1-2	CASRMAGRLYGYTF	TGTGCCAGCAGGATGGCAGGCCGGCTCTATGGCTACACCTTC
once	-	TRBV10-1	TRBJ1-2	CASSGGETDGYGYTF	TGCGCCAGCAGTGGGGGGGAGACGGATGGCTATGGCTACACCTTC
-	-	TRBV11-2	TRBJ2-1	CASRKEGVSYNEQFF	TGTGCCAGCAGGAAAGAGGGGGTCTCCTACAATGAGCAGTTCTTC
-	TRBD2	TRBV19	TRBJ2-2	CASSILAGTNTGELFF	TGTGCCAGTAGTATACTAGCGGGGACGAACACCGGGGAGCTGTTTTTT
-	-	TRBV7-9	TRBJ2-7	CASSFSLGRSYEQYF	TGTGCCAGCAGCTTTTCCTTAGGGCGATCCTACGAGCAGTACTTC
-	TRBD1	TRBV7-8	TRBJ1-2	CASSSLPGQTNGYTF	TGTGCCAGCAGCTCCCTACCGGGACAGACTAATGGCTACACCTTC
-	-	TRBV7-9	TRBJ2-3	CASSPRRGGGADTQYF	TGTGCCAGCAGCCCTAGGAGAGGCGGAGGGGCAGATACGCAGTATTTT
-	-	TRBV18	TRBJ1-3	CASTLTSGGESGNTIYF	TGTGCCAGCACCCTAACAAGCGGGGGGGAGTCTGGAAACACCATATATTTT
once	-	TRBV4-1	TRBJ2-3	CASSHDIGGLAVYTQYF	TGCGCCAGCAGCCACGATATCGGGGGACTTGCTGTATATACGCAGTATTTT
many	-	TRBV4-2	TRBJ2-2	CASSHPRAEVSTGELFF	TGTGCCAGCAGCCACCCCCGAGCGGAAGTGAGCACCGGGGAGCTGTTTTTT
-	TRBD1	TRBV27	TRBJ1-1	CASSGRQGAPTEAFF	TGTGCCAGCAGCGGACGACAGGGGGCCCCCACTGAAGCTTTCTTT
-	TRBD1	TRBV4-1	TRBJ2-3	CASSSDRATDTQYF	TGCGCCAGCAGTTCGGACAGGGCCACAGATACGCAGTATTTT
-	-	TRBV11-3	TRBJ2-1	CASSLGPGHQYNEQFF	TGTGCCAGCAGCTTAGGACCGGGACACCAATACAATGAGCAGTTCTTC
-	-	TRBV11-2	TRBJ1-6	CASSFGGYNSPLHF	TGTGCCAGCAGCTTCGGGGGTTATAATTCACCCCTCCACTTT
-	-	TRBV3-1/TRBV3-2	TRBJ2-5	CASSLLETQYF	TGTGCCAGCAGCCTTTTAGAGACCCAGTACTTC
-	TRBD1	TRBV16	TRBJ1-1	CASSQTGSPEAFF	TGTGCCAGCAGCCAGACAGGGAGCCCTGAAGCTTTCTTT
-	TRBD1	TRBV10-1	TRBJ1-2	CASSAGTGLQHGYTF	TGCGCCAGCAGTGCCGGGACAGGGTTACAGCATGGCTACACCTTC
-	-	TRBV18	TRBJ1-1	CASSPTSMGNGGTEAFF	TGTGCCAGCTCACCAACCAGTATGGGGAATGGGGGCACTGAAGCTTTCTTT
once	-	TRBV6-5	TRBJ1-2	CASSYLHSSSYGYTF	TGTGCCAGCAGTTACCTTCACAGTTCTTCTTATGGCTACACCTTC
-	-	TRBV19	TRBJ1-1	CASSIVFAWDTEAFF	TGTGCCAGTAGTATAGTTTTTGCTTGGGACACTGAAGCTTTCTTT
-	TRBD2	TRBV5-4	TRBJ2-5	CASSLASGGSETQYF	TGTGCCAGCAGCTTGGCTAGCGGGGGAAGCGAGACCCAGTACTTC
-	TRBD1	TRBV27	TRBJ1-6	CASSKTGYNSPLHF	TGTGCCAGCAGCAAGACAGGGTATAATTCACCCCTCCACTTT
-	TRBD1	TRBV11-2	TRBJ2-2	CASSSQGAVLYTGELFF	TGTGCCAGCAGCTCCCAGGGGGCGGTATTGTACACCGGGGAGCTGTTTTTT
-	-	TRBV10-2	TRBJ1-2	CASSEFGTGRYGYTF	TGCGCCAGCAGTGAGTTTGGTACAGGGAGGTATGGCTACACCTTC
once	-	TRBV5-3	TRBJ1-5	CARSRDRFQPQHF	TGTGCCAGAAGCCGTGACAGGTTTCAGCCCCAGCATTTT
-	TRBD2	TRBV10-2	TRBJ2-1	CASRRGLAGGPDYNEQFF	TGCGCCAGCAGGAGGGGGCTAGCGGGAGGGCCGGACTACAATGAGCAGTTCTTC
-	TRBD2	TRBV5-1	TRBJ2-1	CASSLGSGLVYNEQFF	TGCGCCAGCAGCTTGGGTTCGGGACTAGTCTACAATGAGCAGTTCTTC
once	-	TRBV19	TRBJ2-1	CASSRPQPGSSYNEQFF	TGTGCCAGTAGTAGGCCCCAACCGGGAAGCTCCTACAATGAGCAGTTCTTC
-	-	TRBV29-1	TRBJ1-2	CSAVGQEDGYTF	TGCAGCGCCGTGGGGCAGGAGGATGGCTACACCTTC
once	-	TRBV19	TRBJ2-7	CASRDDAYEQYF	TGTGCCAGCCGGGACGATGCCTACGAGCAGTACTTC
-	TRBD1	TRBV5-1	TRBJ2-7	CASSLSTGATYEQYF	TGCGCCAGCAGCTTGTCCACAGGGGCCACCTACGAGCAGTACTTC
-	TRBD2	TRBV9	TRBJ2-2	CASSVSAGGGELFF	TGTGCCAGCAGCGTTTCAGCGGGGGGCGGGGAGCTGTTTTTT
-	TRBD1	TRBV20-1	TRBJ1-1	CSASDDRVQAFF	TGCAGTGCTAGTGATGACAGGGTTCAAGCTTTCTTT
-	-	TRBV9	TRBJ1-3	CASNPSWSTGNTIYF	TGTGCCAGCAACCCCTCCTGGTCGACTGGAAACACCATATATTTT
-	-	TRBV2	TRBJ2-7	CASGRKVEEQYF	TGTGCCAGCGGACGGAAGGTAGAAGAGCAGTACTTC
once	-	TRBV3-1/TRBV3-2	TRBJ2-1	CASSQEPGATYNEQFF	TGTGCCAGCAGCCAAGAACCGGGAGCGACCTACAATGAGCAGTTCTTC
-	TRBD2	TRBV6-5	TRBJ2-2	CASGQREAAGELFF	TGTGCCAGCGGCCAGCGGGAGGCGGCCGGGGAGCTGTTTTTT